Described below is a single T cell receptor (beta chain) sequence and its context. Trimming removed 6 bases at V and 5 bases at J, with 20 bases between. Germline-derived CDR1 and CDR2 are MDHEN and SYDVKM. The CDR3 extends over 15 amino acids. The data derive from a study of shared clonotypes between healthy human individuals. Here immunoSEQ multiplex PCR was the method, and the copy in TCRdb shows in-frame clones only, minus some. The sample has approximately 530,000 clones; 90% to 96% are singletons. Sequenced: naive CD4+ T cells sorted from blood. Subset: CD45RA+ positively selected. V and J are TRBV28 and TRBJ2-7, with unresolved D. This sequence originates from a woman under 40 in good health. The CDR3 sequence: CASSLGGANGDEQYF. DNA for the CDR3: TGTGCCAGCAGCCTCGGTGGTGCAAATGGGGACGAGCAGTACTTC.